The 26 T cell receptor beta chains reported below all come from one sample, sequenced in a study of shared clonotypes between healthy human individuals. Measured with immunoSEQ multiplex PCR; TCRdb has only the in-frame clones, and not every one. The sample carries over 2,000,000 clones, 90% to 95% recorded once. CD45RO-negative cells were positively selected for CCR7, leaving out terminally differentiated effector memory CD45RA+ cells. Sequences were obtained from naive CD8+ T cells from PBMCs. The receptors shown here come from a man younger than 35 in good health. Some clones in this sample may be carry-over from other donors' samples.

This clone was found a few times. CDR3 region: CASSQAGWGHEQFF. As DNA, the CDR3 is TGTGCCAGCAGCCAAGCGGGGTGGGGTCATGAGCAGTTCTTC. V is TRBV14 and J is TRBJ2-1; TRBD2 might be the D (5 bases). Per the germline V gene, CDR1 is SGHDN and CDR2 is FVKESK. Trimming took 1 base from V and 8 from J, leaving 12 bases between them. The CDR3 has 14 residues.

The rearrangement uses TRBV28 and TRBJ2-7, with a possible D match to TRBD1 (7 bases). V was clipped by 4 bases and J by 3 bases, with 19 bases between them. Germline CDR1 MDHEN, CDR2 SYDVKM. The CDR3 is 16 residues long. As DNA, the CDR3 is TGTGCCAGCAGTTCCCGGAGGGGGCTAGTAATCTACGAGCAGTACTTC. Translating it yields CASSSRRGLVIYEQYF.

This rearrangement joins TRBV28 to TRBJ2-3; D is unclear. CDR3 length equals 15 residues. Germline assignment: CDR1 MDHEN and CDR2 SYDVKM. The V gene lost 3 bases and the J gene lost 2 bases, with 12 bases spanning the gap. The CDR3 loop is CASSFPATPTDTQYF. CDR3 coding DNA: TGTGCCAGCAGTTTCCCGGCCACTCCCACAGATACGCAGTATTTT.

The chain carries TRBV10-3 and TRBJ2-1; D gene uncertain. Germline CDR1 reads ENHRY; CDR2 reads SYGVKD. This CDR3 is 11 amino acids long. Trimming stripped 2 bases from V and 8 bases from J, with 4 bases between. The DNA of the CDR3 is TGTGCCATCAGTGAGGACGATGAGCAGTTCTTC. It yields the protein CAISEDDEQFF.

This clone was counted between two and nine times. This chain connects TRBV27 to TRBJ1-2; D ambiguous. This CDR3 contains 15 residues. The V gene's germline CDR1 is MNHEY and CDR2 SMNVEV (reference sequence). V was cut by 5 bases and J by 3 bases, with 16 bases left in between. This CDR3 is CASSPRPDEDYGYTF. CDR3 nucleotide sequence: TGTGCCAGCAGTCCCAGACCGGATGAGGACTATGGCTACACCTTC.

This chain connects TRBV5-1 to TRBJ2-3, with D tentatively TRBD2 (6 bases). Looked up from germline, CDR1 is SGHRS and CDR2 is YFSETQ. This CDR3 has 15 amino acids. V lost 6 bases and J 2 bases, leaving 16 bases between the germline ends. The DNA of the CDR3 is TGCGCCAGCACCAAAGGAGGGAGTAACACAGATACGCAGTATTTT. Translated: CASTKGGSNTDTQYF. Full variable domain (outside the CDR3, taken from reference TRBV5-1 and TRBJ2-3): KAGVTQTPRYLIKTRGQQVTLSCSPISGHRSVSWYQQTPGQGLQFLFEYFSETQRNKGNFPGRFSGRQFSNSRSEMNVSTLELGDSALYLCASTKGGSNTDTQYFGPGTRLTVL.

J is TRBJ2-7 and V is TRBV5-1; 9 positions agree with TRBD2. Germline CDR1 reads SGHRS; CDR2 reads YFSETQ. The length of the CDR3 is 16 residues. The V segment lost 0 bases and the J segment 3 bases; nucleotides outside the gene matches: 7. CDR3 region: CASSLEGGGRGYEQYF. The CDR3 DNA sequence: TGCGCCAGCAGCTTGGAAGGAGGCGGGAGGGGCTACGAGCAGTACTTC.

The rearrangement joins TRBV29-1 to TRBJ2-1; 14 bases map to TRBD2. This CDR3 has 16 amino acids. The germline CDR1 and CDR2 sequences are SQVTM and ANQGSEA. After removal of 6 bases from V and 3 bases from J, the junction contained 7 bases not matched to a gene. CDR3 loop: CSVRGLAGAGYNEQFF. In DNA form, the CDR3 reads TGCAGCGTGAGGGGACTAGCGGGAGCGGGCTACAATGAGCAGTTCTTC.

The CDR3 region is CASIGGASDTEAFF. CDR3 coding DNA: TGTGCCAGCATTGGAGGGGCTTCGGACACTGAAGCTTTCTTT. The rearrangement uses TRBV5-5 and TRBJ1-1; possible D gene TRBD1, 5 bases. Germline V gives CDR1 SGHKS, CDR2 YYEKEE (reference sequence). V was trimmed by 6 bases and J by 3 bases, leaving 15 bases between them. The CDR3 has 14 amino acids.

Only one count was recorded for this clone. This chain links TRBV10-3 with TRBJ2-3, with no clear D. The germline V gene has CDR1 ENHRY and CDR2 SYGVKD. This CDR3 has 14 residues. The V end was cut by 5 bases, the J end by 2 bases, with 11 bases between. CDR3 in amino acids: CAISPASNTDTQYF. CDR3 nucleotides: TGTGCCATCAGTCCCGCTTCCAACACAGATACGCAGTATTTT.

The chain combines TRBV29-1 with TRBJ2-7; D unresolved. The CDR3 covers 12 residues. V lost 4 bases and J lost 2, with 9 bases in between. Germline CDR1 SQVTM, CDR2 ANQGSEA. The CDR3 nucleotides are TGCAGCGTTGTGATGGGGACCTACGAGCAGTACTTC. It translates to CSVVMGTYEQYF.

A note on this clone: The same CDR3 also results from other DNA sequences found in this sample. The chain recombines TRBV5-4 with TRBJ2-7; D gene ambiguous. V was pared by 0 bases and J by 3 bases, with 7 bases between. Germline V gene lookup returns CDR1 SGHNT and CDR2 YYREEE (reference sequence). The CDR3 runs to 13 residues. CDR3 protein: CASSLDRDYEQYF. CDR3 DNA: TGTGCCAGCAGCTTGGACAGAGACTACGAGCAGTACTTC.

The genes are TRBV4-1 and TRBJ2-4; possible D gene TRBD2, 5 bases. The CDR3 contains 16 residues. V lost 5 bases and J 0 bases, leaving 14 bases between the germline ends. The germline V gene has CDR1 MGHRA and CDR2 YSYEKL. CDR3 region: CASSYSGSSAKNIQYF. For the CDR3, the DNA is TGCGCCAGCAGCTACTCGGGGAGTTCAGCCAAAAACATTCAGTACTTC.

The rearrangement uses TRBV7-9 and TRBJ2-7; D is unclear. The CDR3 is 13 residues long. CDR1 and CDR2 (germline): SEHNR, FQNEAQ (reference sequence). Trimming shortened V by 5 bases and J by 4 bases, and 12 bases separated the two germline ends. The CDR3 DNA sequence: TGTGCCAGCAGCAAGACAACCCCATACGAGCAGTACTTC. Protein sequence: CASSKTTPYEQYF. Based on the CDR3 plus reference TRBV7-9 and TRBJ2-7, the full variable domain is DTGVSQNPRHKITKRGQNVTFRCDPISEHNRLYWYRQTLGQGPEFLTYFQNEAQLEKSRLLSDRFSAERPKGSFSTLEIQRTEQGDSAMYLCASSKTTPYEQYFGPGTRLTVT.

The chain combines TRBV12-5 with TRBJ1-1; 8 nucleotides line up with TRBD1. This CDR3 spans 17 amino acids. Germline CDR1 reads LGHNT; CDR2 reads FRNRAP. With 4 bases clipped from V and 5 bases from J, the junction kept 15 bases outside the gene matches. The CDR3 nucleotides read TGTGCTAGTGGTTCCGCGACAGGGGCCCTTGGGGGGACTGAAGCTTTCTTT. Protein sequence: CASGSATGALGGTEAFF. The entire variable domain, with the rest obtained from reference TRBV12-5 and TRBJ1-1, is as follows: DARVTQTPRHKVTEMGQEVTMRCQPILGHNTVFWYRQTMMQGLELLAYFRNRAPLDDSGMPKDRFSAEMPDATLATLKIQPSEPRDSAVYFCASGSATGALGGTEAFFGQGTRLTVV.

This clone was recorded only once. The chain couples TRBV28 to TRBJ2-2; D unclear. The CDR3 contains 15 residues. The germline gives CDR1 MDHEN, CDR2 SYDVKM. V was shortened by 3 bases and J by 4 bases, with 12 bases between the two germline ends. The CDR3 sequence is CASSFDYSGTGELFF. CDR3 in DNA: TGTGCCAGCAGTTTCGATTACTCGGGCACCGGGGAGCTGTTTTTT.

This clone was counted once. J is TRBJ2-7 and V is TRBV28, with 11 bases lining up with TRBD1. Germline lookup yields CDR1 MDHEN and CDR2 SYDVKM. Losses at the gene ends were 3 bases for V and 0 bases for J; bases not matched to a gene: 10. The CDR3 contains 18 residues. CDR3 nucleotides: TGTGCCAGCAGTTTCCGGACAGGGGGCGACGAGATCTCCTACGAGCAGTACTTC. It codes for CASSFRTGGDEISYEQYF.

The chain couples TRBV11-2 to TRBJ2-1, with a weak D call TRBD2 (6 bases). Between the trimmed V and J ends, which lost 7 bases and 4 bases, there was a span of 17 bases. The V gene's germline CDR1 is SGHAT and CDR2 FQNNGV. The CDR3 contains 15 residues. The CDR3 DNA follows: TGTGCCAGCATTGGAGGGCGGGATGGGTACAATGAGCAGTTCTTC. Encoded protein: CASIGGRDGYNEQFF.

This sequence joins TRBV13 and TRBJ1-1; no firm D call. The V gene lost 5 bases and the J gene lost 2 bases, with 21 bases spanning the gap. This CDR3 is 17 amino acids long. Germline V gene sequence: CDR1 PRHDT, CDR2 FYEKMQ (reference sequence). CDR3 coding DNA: TGTGCCAGCAGCCAAAACATGGAGGCCCTTAACAACACTGAAGCTTTCTTT. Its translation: CASSQNMEALNNTEAFF.

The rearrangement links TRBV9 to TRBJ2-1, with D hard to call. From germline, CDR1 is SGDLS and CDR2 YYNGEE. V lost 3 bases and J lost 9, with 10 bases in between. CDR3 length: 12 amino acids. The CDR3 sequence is CASSARPGEQFF. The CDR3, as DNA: TGTGCCAGCAGCGCCCGTCCTGGTGAGCAGTTCTTC.

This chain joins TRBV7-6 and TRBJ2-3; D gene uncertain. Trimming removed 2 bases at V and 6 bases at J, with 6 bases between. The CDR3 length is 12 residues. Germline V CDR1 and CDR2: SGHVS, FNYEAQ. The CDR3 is CASSLFSDTQYF. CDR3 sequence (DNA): TGTGCCAGCAGCTTATTCTCCGATACGCAGTATTTT.

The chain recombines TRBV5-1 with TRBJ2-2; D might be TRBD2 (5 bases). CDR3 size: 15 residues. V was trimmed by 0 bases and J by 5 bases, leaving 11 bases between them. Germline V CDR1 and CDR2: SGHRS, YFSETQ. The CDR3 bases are TGCGCCAGCAGCTTGGTGGAGGTTTTTACCGGGGAGCTGTTTTTT. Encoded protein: CASSLVEVFTGELFF.

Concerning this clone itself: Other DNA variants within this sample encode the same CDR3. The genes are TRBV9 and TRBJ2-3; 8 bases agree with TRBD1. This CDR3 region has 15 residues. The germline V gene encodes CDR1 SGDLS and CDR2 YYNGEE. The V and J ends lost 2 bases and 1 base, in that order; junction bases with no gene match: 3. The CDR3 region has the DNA TGTGCCAGCAGCGTCTCAGGGGGCGGCACAGATACGCAGTATTTT. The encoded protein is CASSVSGGGTDTQYF.

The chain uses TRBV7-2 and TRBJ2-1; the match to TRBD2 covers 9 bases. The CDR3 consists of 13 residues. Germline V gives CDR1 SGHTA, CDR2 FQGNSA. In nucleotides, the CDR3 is TGTGTAGCGGGAGAAATCGCCTACAATGAGCAGTTCTTC. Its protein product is CVAGEIAYNEQFF.

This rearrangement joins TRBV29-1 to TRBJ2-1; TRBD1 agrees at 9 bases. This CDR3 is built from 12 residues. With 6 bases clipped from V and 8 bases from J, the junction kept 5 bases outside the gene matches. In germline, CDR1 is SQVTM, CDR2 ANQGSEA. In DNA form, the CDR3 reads TGCAGCGTCGAGACAGGGGGGGATGAGCAGTTCTTC. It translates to CSVETGGDEQFF.

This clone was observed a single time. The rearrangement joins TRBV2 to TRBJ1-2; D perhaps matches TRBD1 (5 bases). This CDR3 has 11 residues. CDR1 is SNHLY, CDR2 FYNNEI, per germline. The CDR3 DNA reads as TGTGCGAACCTGGGGGGATTCGGCTACACCTTC. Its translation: CANLGGFGYTF.